These 3 T cell receptor beta chains share one sample of origin, sequenced in a study of blood T cell repertoires in COVID-19. Libraries were prepared by immunoSEQ multiplex PCR; TCRdb keeps only in-frame clonotypes and omits some of them. Of 150,000 or so clones listed, about 81% are singletons. Specimen: peripheral blood. The origin of the receptors is a woman over 75 with acute or convalescent COVID-19.

The chain employs TRBV7-2 and TRBJ2-7; 8 nucleotides line up with TRBD2. V was pared by 4 bases and J by 1 base, with 9 bases of the junction left unmatched. Germline V gives CDR1 SGHTA, CDR2 FQGNSA. The length of the CDR3 is 16 residues. CDR3 amino acids: CASSSLGLASSYEQYF. As DNA, the CDR3 is TGTGCCAGCAGCTCCCTAGGACTAGCCAGTTCCTACGAGCAGTACTTC.

The chain uses TRBV14 and TRBJ1-2; 7 bases are a match to TRBD1. Looked up from germline, CDR1 is SGHDN and CDR2 is FVKESK. The ends lost 1 base at V and 6 bases at J; junction bases unmatched: 2. This CDR3 has 13 residues. CDR3 nucleotide sequence: TGTGCCAGCAGCCAAGTTACAGGGGATGGCTACACCTTC. Amino acids: CASSQVTGDGYTF. Looking up the rest from reference TRBV14 and TRBJ1-2 gives the full variable domain: EAGVTQFPSHSVIEKGQTVTLRCDPISGHDNLYWYRRVMGKEIKFLLHFVKESKQDESGMPNNRFLAERTGGTYSTLKVQPAELEDSGVYFCASSQVTGDGYTFGSGTRLTVV.

The gene calls are TRBV3-1 (or the pseudogene TRBV3-2) and TRBJ1-4; tentative D call: TRBD1 (5 bases). The CDR3 is 14 residues long. CDR1 and CDR2 (germline): LGHDT, YNNKEL (reference sequence). V lost 1 base and J 10 bases, leaving 13 bases between the germline ends. The CDR3 coding sequence is TGTGCCAGCAGCCAAGGGACGGGGGTCGGAAAACTGTTTTTT. Protein product: CASSQGTGVGKLFF.